This passage covers 32 T cell receptor beta chains from one sample sequenced in a study of blood T cells in healthy people across ages. Then a second PCR, running about 7 to 11 cycles, was carried out with a sample-barcoded 5' primer and a J-beta primer mix. TCRdb redid the calling of the 5' RACE reads with MiXCR, one entry per CDR3 protein. The table records 2 million or so distinct CDR3 sequences, roughly 52% of them present only once. Material for sequencing was blood. The receptors were gathered from a woman aged 40 to 50 in good health.

The chain has TRBV27 and TRBJ1-5; 9 bases match TRBD1. Germline CDR1 reads MNHEY; CDR2 reads SMNVEV (reference sequence). With 5 bases clipped from V and 6 bases from J, the junction kept 5 bases outside the gene matches. This CDR3 has 14 amino acids. The CDR3 spells CASSITGGGQPQHF. As DNA, the CDR3 is TGTGCCAGCAGTATAACAGGGGGCGGTCAGCCCCAGCATTTT.

CDR3 sequence reads: CASSWTGTGLYHQYF. The CDR3 nucleotides are TGCGCCAGCAGCTGGACCGGGACGGGGCTCTATCATCAGTACTTC. J is TRBJ2-5 and V is TRBV5-1; D may correspond to TRBD1 or TRBD2 (5 bases each). The CDR3 extends over 15 amino acids. Trimming pared 3 bases from V and 11 bases from J, leaving 23 bases between. Germline V CDR1 and CDR2: SGHRS, YFSETQ.

This chain uses TRBV6-5 with TRBJ1-6, with a possible D match to TRBD1 (5 bases). This CDR3 has 15 residues. V lost 4 bases to trimming and J lost 5 bases, with 12 bases between them. In germline, CDR1 is MNHEY, CDR2 SVGAGI. CDR3 region: CASSSRTSNNSPLHF. In DNA form, the CDR3 reads TGTGCCAGCAGTTCCCGGACATCGAATAATTCACCCCTCCACTTT.

The rearrangement joins TRBV29-1 to TRBJ2-1; either TRBD1 or TRBD2 may fit D (5 bases each). V was shortened by 0 bases and J by 5 bases, with 11 bases between the two germline ends. The CDR3 consists of 14 residues. Germline loops: CDR1 SQVTM, CDR2 ANQGSEA. Here the CDR3 reads CSVEDTGQDNEQFF. Here the CDR3 DNA reads TGCAGCGTTGAAGATACGGGGCAGGACAATGAGCAGTTCTTC.

V usage is TRBV5-1 and J usage is TRBJ2-1, with 8 positions matching TRBD2. In germline, CDR1 is SGHRS, CDR2 YFSETQ. This CDR3 contains 15 residues. V dropped 0 bases and J dropped 6; count of bases not matched to a gene: 5. The CDR3 is CASSLVAGLINEQFF. DNA for the CDR3: TGCGCCAGCAGCTTGGTAGCGGGGCTTATCAATGAGCAGTTCTTC.

The chain uses TRBV7-2 and TRBJ2-7, with 7 bases lining up with TRBD1. J gave up 2 bases and V 5 bases, and 6 bases lay outside the gene matches. The CDR3 length is 14 residues. In germline, CDR1 is SGHTA, CDR2 FQGNSA. This CDR3 reads CASSRDSSAYEQYF. CDR3 bases: TGTGCCAGCAGCCGGGACAGTTCAGCCTACGAGCAGTACTTC.

The chain is built from TRBV7-3 and TRBJ2-1; 14 bases line up with TRBD2. The J call may be wrong; the DNA end is better matched by TRBJ2-7. The germline CDR1 and CDR2 sequences are SGHTA and FQGTGA. There are 15 residues in the CDR3. The CDR3 is CASSSGTSGGEEQYF. Here the CDR3 DNA reads TGTGCCAGCAGCTCCGGGACTAGCGGGGGAGAGGAGCAGTACTTC.

Here the CDR3 DNA reads TGTGCCAGCAGCGTAGATAGTAGCGGGGGGTCTGATACGCAGTATTTT. Translation: CASSVDSSGGSDTQYF. The chain recombines TRBV9 with TRBJ2-3; 10 bases agree with TRBD2. Germline V gene data show CDR1 as SGDLS and CDR2 as YYNGEE. The J segment lost 6 bases and the V segment lost 0 bases, leaving 7 bases of the junction unmatched. The CDR3 consists of 16 residues.

V and J are TRBV28 and TRBJ2-1; 8 bases line up with TRBD1. The germline V gene encodes CDR1 MDHEN and CDR2 SYDVKM. This CDR3 spans 15 amino acids. Trimming took 7 bases from V and 1 from J; bases not matched to a gene: 6. Here the CDR3 reads CASTPRTGSYNEQFF. The CDR3 nucleotides are TGTGCCAGCACCCCTAGGACAGGGTCCTACAATGAGCAGTTCTTC.

V is TRBV7-3 and J is TRBJ2-3; TRBD1 might be the D (6 bases). CDR1 SGHTA and CDR2 FQGTGA come from the germline V gene. V shed 5 bases and J shed 4 bases, with 13 bases lying between them. The CDR3 contains 14 residues. CDR3 nucleotides: TGTGCCAGCAGCCAGGACAGAAGGCCAGATACGCAGTATTTT. It encodes CASSQDRRPDTQYF. The whole variable domain, remainder taken from reference TRBV7-3 and TRBJ2-3, is GAGVSQTPSNKVTEKGKYVELRCDPISGHTALYWYRQSLGQGPEFLIYFQGTGAADDSGLPNDRFFAVRPEGSVSTLKIQRTERGDSAVYLCASSQDRRPDTQYFGPGTRLTVL.

As to this clonotype: Germline is not matched at one junction end, which may reflect a read error. This sequence joins TRBV4-3 and TRBJ2-7; D assignment may be TRBD1 or TRBD2 (5 bases each). Germline V lookup: CDR1 LGHNA, CDR2 YSLEER. CDR3 length: 16 residues. CDR3 sequence reads: CVSSQESGPSSYEQYF. The CDR3, as DNA: TGCGTCAGCAGCCAAGAATCGGGGCCATCCTCCTACGAGCAGTACTTC.

The table lists this clonotype with a few counts. The gene calls are TRBV4-1 and TRBJ2-3; either TRBD1 or TRBD2 may supply D (5 bases each). Germline values: CDR1 MGHRA, CDR2 YSYEKL. V lost 1 base, J lost 2 bases, and 19 bases lay in between. The CDR3 is made up of 18 amino acids. The CDR3 sequence is CASSQAWGTNTYTDTQYF. The CDR3 DNA reads TGCGCCAGCAGCCAAGCGTGGGGGACCAATACCTACACAGATACGCAGTATTTT.

The rearrangement links TRBV2 to TRBJ1-2; D call uncertain. The CDR3 sequence is 13 residues long. V was shortened by 4 bases and J by 8 bases, with 14 bases between the two germline ends. The germline gives CDR1 SNHLY, CDR2 FYNNEI. For the CDR3, the DNA is TGTGCCAGCAGTGTAATGGCTTCTCAGGGCTACACCTTC. It yields the protein CASSVMASQGYTF.

This clonotype was counted only a few times. The chain is built from TRBV20-1 and TRBJ2-7; TRBD1 matches at 8 bases. CDR1 DFQATT and CDR2 SNEGSKA come from the germline V gene (reference sequence). The V gene end was trimmed by 2 bases and the J gene end by 7 bases; junction bases not matched to a gene: 13. The CDR3 runs to 15 residues. CDR3 in amino acids: CSARKAAGGAEEQYF. The CDR3 bases are TGCAGTGCTAGAAAGGCGGCAGGGGGCGCCGAGGAGCAGTACTTC.

The V gene is TRBV5-1, the J gene TRBJ2-5, with TRBD2 matching 7 bases. With V trimmed by 4 bases and J by 4 bases, 7 bases remained unmatched. CDR3 size: 14 residues. CDR1 SGHRS and CDR2 YFSETQ come from the germline V gene. The CDR3 DNA sequence: TGCGCCAGCAGCCAAAGCGGGGCGCGAGAGACCCAGTACTTC. Translation: CASSQSGARETQYF.

The rearrangement uses TRBV5-1 and TRBJ2-5, with a weak D call TRBD1 (5 bases). CDR3 length: 12 residues. Germline CDR1 and CDR2: SGHRS and YFSETQ. The V and J ends lost 4 bases and 5 bases respectively, with 9 bases between them. The CDR3 nucleotides are TGCGCCAGCAGCGACAGACATGAGACCCAGTACTTC. Residues: CASSDRHETQYF. Full variable domain (missing parts from reference TRBV5-1 and TRBJ2-5): KAGVTQTPRYLIKTRGQQVTLSCSPISGHRSVSWYQQTPGQGLQFLFEYFSETQRNKGNFPGRFSGRQFSNSRSEMNVSTLELGDSALYLCASSDRHETQYFGPGTRLLVL.

The chain has TRBV5-1 and TRBJ2-3; D not resolved. The germline gives CDR1 SGHRS, CDR2 YFSETQ. The CDR3 has 13 amino acids. The V end lost 9 bases, the J end lost 0 bases, and 11 bases lay between the germline ends. In DNA form, the CDR3 reads TGCGCCACCAAGGGTACTAGCACAGATACGCAGTATTTT. This gives the protein CATKGTSTDTQYF.

This chain links TRBV27 with TRBJ1-4, with D unclear. CDR1 is MNHEY, CDR2 SMNVEV, per germline (reference sequence). This CDR3 has 16 amino acids. V lost 5 bases to trimming and J lost 0 bases, with 13 bases between them. CDR3 nucleotide sequence: TGTGCCAGCAGTCCACTACTTGGGGCAACTAATGAAAAACTGTTTTTT. Its protein is CASSPLLGATNEKLFF.

The J gene is TRBJ2-1, the V gene TRBV7-8, with 8 bases fitting TRBD1. Germline CDR1 reads SGHVS; CDR2 reads FQNEAQ. J lost 8 bases, V lost 2 bases, and 8 bases had no gene match. The CDR3 sequence is 15 residues long. For the CDR3, the DNA is TGTGCCAGCAGCTTATCGACAGGGGATGGCGATGAGCAGTTCTTC. It is translated as CASSLSTGDGDEQFF.

This chain joins TRBV13 and TRBJ2-1, with D perhaps being TRBD1 or TRBD2 (5 bases each). Germline V lookup: CDR1 PRHDT, CDR2 FYEKMQ (reference sequence). This CDR3 region has 15 residues. V was cut by 4 bases and J by 7 bases, with 17 bases left in between. The CDR3 reads CASSSAGTVPNEQFF. The CDR3 nucleotides are TGTGCCAGCAGCTCAGCCGGGACCGTCCCGAATGAGCAGTTCTTC.

This clonotype was seen only a few times. The chain employs TRBV29-1 and TRBJ2-1; D gene unclear. V lost 2 bases and J lost 5, with 19 bases in between. The CDR3 runs 16 residues. CDR1 SQVTM and CDR2 ANQGSEA come from the germline V gene. The CDR3 coding sequence is TGCAGCGTTGAAAAGGTGTCGGACCTACTCGACAATGAGCAGTTCTTC. Translated: CSVEKVSDLLDNEQFF.

The V gene is TRBV20-1, the J gene TRBJ2-5; the D gene is possibly TRBD1 (5 bases). With 2 bases removed from V and 5 bases from J, the gap between germline ends came to 15 bases. Germline V gene data show CDR1 as DFQATT and CDR2 as SNEGSKA (reference sequence). The CDR3 loop spans 14 amino acids. DNA for the CDR3: TGCAGTGCTAGATTGGGGCCGTTCGGGGAGACCCAGTACTTC. This gives the protein CSARLGPFGETQYF.

This clonotype was picked up a small number of times. V gene TRBV7-9 combines with J gene TRBJ2-6; D is uncertain. The CDR3 contains 13 residues. Germline CDR1 reads SEHNR; CDR2 reads FQNEAQ (reference sequence). The V end lost 7 bases, the J end lost 1 base, and 5 bases lay between the germline ends. Written as DNA, the CDR3 is TGTGCCAGCATCCTTTCTGGGGCCAACGTCCTGACTTTC. It encodes CASILSGANVLTF.

This clonotype was counted a few times. The rearrangement links TRBV5-6 to TRBJ2-1; D is uncertain. V was shortened by 4 bases and J by 7 bases, with 9 bases between the two germline ends. The V gene's germline CDR1 is SGHDT and CDR2 YYEEEE. The CDR3 has 12 residues. The chain's CDR3 is CASSAFGNEQFF. CDR3 DNA: TGTGCCAGCAGCGCCTTCGGGAATGAGCAGTTCTTC.

The chain employs TRBV29-1 and TRBJ1-2; D is ambiguous. Trimming pared 1 base from V and 8 bases from J, leaving 8 bases between. The germline V gene encodes CDR1 SQVTM and CDR2 ANQGSEA. There are 11 residues in the CDR3. The CDR3 loop is CSVEVEDGYTF. The DNA of the CDR3 is TGCAGCGTTGAAGTCGAGGACGGCTACACCTTC.

This clonotype was picked up a small number of times. The chain has TRBV6-5 and TRBJ2-1; the match to TRBD1 covers 8 bases. Gene TRBJ2-7 matches the end of the DNA better, so the J call may be wrong. This CDR3 is 15 amino acids long. Germline V gene data show CDR1 as MNHEY and CDR2 as SVGAGI. CDR3 in DNA: TGTGCCAGCAGTTACGACAGGGGCTCCTACAATGAGCAGTACTTC. This codes for CASSYDRGSYNEQYF.

The chain has TRBV4-2 and TRBJ2-3; 7 bases fit TRBD1. The CDR3 contains 15 residues. The germline V gene encodes CDR1 LGHNA and CDR2 YNFKEQ. After removal of 0 bases from V and 7 bases from J, the junction contained 7 bases not matched to a gene. Here the CDR3 DNA reads TGTGCCAGCAGCCAAGAGTCAGGGGGTCGATATACGCAGTATTTT. Translation: CASSQESGGRYTQYF.

This clonotype has just a few counts. The chain couples TRBV20-1 to TRBJ1-4, with 10 bases identical to TRBD1. J lost 5 bases, V lost 6 bases, and 3 bases had no gene match. CDR3 length: 13 amino acids. The germline gives CDR1 DFQATT, CDR2 SNEGSKA (reference sequence). Written as DNA, the CDR3 is TGCAGTGCGCGGGACAGGGGAAATGAAAAACTGTTTTTT. The encoded protein is CSARDRGNEKLFF.

The chain has TRBV5-1 and TRBJ2-1, with 9 bases aligning to TRBD2. V lost 3 bases to trimming and J lost 5 bases; unmatched junction nucleotides: 6. CDR1 is SGHRS and CDR2 is YFSETQ in the germline V gene. CDR3 length: 15 residues. CDR3 DNA: TGCGCCAGCAGCTGGGTTCTAGCGGGAAACAATGAGCAGTTCTTC. Protein sequence: CASSWVLAGNNEQFF.

V gene TRBV6-2 or TRBV6-3 combines with J gene TRBJ2-5; D call uncertain. Trimming stripped 10 bases from V and 7 bases from J, with 16 bases between. Germline lookup yields CDR1 MNHEY and CDR2 SVGEGT. The CDR3 totals 12 residues. The CDR3: CAIARDGGTQYF. Written as DNA, the CDR3 is TGTGCCATCGCTAGGGATGGTGGGACCCAGTACTTC.

The chain is built from TRBV6-5 and TRBJ2-5, with D hard to call. The CDR3 has 11 residues. Trimming removed 7 bases from V and 11 bases from J, with 14 bases in between. CDR1 and CDR2 from the germline V gene are MNHEY and SVGAGI. The CDR3 sequence: CASTIQDEQYF. CDR3 nucleotide sequence: TGTGCCAGCACCATTCAGGATGAGCAGTACTTC.

The chain links TRBV27 to TRBJ2-1, with a possible D match to TRBD2 (6 bases). The CDR3 is 16 amino acids. Germline V gives CDR1 MNHEY, CDR2 SMNVEV (reference sequence). The germline V and J ends were trimmed by 6 bases and 4 bases, with 19 bases remaining between them. The CDR3 region has the DNA TGTGCCAGCAGCCGGGTTGGTTCGGGGGTATACAATGAGCAGTTCTTC. It codes for CASSRVGSGVYNEQFF.